The 13 T cell receptor beta chains listed next were all sequenced from one sample in a study of monozygotic twins with inflammatory bowel disease. TCRdb re-called the 5' RACE reads and gives one entry per CDR3 protein, without DNA. The sample data list fewer than 350,000 distinct CDR3 sequences. The sample taken for sequencing was blood. These receptors came from a human donor with ulcerative colitis or Crohn's disease, or a healthy co-twin of an affected twin (not recorded which).

The chain joins TRBV28 to TRBJ2-5; TCRdb proposes TRBD2, but this gene call is untestable without DNA. This CDR3 has 17 residues. CDR1 and CDR2 (germline): MDHEN, SYDVKM. The CDR3 reads CASSLHGGSNLQETQYF.

The rearrangement uses TRBV3-1 and TRBJ2-3; absent DNA, TCRdb's TRBD2 call cannot be checked. The germline V gene has CDR1 LGHDT and CDR2 YNNKEL (reference sequence). CDR3 length equals 17 residues. CDR3 residues: CASSRWHSMRGTDTQYF.

V is TRBV20-1 and J is TRBJ2-3. In germline, CDR1 is DFQATT, CDR2 SNEGSKA (reference sequence). This CDR3 is 15 amino acids long. CDR3 amino acids: CSASRVLPSTDTQYF.

The V and J genes are TRBV2 and TRBJ2-7. This CDR3 has 11 amino acids. CDR1 is SNHLY, CDR2 FYNNEI, per germline. The CDR3 sequence is CASSSDIEQYF.

The V and J genes are TRBV19 and TRBJ2-1; TCRdb gives TRBD2 as the D gene, but with no DNA this cannot be confirmed. CDR3 length: 15 residues. Germline V gives CDR1 LNHDA, CDR2 SQIVND (reference sequence). The CDR3 here is CASSPGLAGANEQFF.

The chain is built from TRBV9 and TRBJ1-3; TCRdb proposes TRBD1, but this gene call is untestable without DNA. The CDR3 length is 16 residues. Germline V gene data show CDR1 as SGDLS and CDR2 as YYNGEE. CDR3 in amino acids: CASGEGADISGNTIYF.

The chain carries TRBV20-1 and TRBJ2-1; the TCRdb call, TRBD2, lacks DNA for checking. The CDR3 length is 21 residues. The V gene's germline CDR1 is DFQATT and CDR2 SNEGSKA (reference sequence). CDR3: CSAGNFMKQGLAGAGLREQFF.

V and J are TRBV29-1 and TRBJ1-4; TCRdb's assignment of TRBD1 cannot be checked, as there is no DNA. CDR3 length: 12 residues. Germline values: CDR1 SQVTM, CDR2 ANQGSEA. The CDR3 reads CSVGTGNEKLFF.

The V call is TRBV28, the J call TRBJ2-7. The CDR3 sequence is 14 residues long. CDR1 and CDR2 from the germline V gene are MDHEN and SYDVKM. CDR3 residues: CASSGVWDTYEQYF.

The chain has TRBV6-1 and TRBJ2-1; TCRdb's D gene call, TRBD2, goes unchecked for lack of DNA. Per germline, CDR1 MNHNS and CDR2 SASEGT. This CDR3 region has 14 residues. The CDR3 protein is CASSRASGSHEQFF.

The rearrangement joins TRBV6-4 to TRBJ2-1. There are 14 residues in the CDR3. The germline V gene has CDR1 MRHNA and CDR2 SNTAGT. The CDR3 here is CASSPDTSYNEQFF.

J is TRBJ2-2 and V is TRBV6-1. Germline V gene sequence: CDR1 MNHNS, CDR2 SASEGT. The CDR3 is 15 residues long. CDR3 sequence: CASSAVGWVTGELFF.

The chain uses TRBV6-5 and TRBJ2-3. This CDR3 comprises 16 residues. Germline V CDR1 and CDR2: MNHEY, SVGAGI. CDR3 region: CASSSRGVASTDTQYF.